This entry is about one TCR beta chain. What it binds is unknown. Each TCR beta cDNA library carried unique molecular identifiers. Each sample of roughly 0.9 to 11 million input T cells yielded roughly 0.5 million cDNA molecules, so each molecule approximated one T cell. TCRdb reprocessed the PCR reads with MiXCR, giving one entry per CDR3 protein. The sample has about 460,000 distinct CDR3 sequences, approximately 45% seen once. The record originates from a study of post-analysis software for immune sequencing data. General study points: The normalized Chao1 diversity of multiple sclerosis patients was significantly lower than that of controls. The authors found that F measure strongly co-clustered same-batch samples. About 5 TRBV segments were more frequent in patients than controls; TRBV5-6, TRBV5-1 and TRBV20-1 belonged to this group.

There are 11 residues in the CDR3. V lost 7 bases to trimming and J lost 7 bases, with 9 bases between them. The sequence was collected from a girl between 10 and 17 years old with multiple sclerosis. The chain is built from TRBV12-3 or TRBV12-4 and TRBJ2-3, with D uncertain. Sequencing used blood. CDR3 sequence reads: CASIMGNTQYF. The CDR3 DNA reads as TGTGCCAGCATCATGGGTAATACGCAGTATTTT.